These 6 T cell receptor beta chains came from one sample sequenced in a study of cytomegalovirus exposure and HLA in healthy donors. Primers included in the PCR were 60 Vbeta and 13 Jbeta primers. Generated by immunoSEQ multiplex PCR, the TCRdb table keeps only in-frame clones and is missing some. Of 200,000 to 250,000 clones in the sample, roughly four fifths were seen once. Sequenced sample: PBMCs. These receptors originate from a woman in her thirties or forties in good health and CMV-seronegative.

V usage is TRBV28 and J usage is TRBJ2-1; perhaps TRBD1 as D (5 bases). CDR3 size: 14 residues. Germline V gene data show CDR1 as MDHEN and CDR2 as SYDVKM. Trimming cost V 6 bases and J 7 bases, with 16 bases left between them. CDR3 coding DNA: TGTGCCAGCAGCCCTCCACCCAAGGGGAATGAGCAGTTCTTC. Translating it yields CASSPPPKGNEQFF. Full variable domain (missing parts from reference TRBV28 and TRBJ2-1): DVKVTQSSRYLVKRTGEKVFLECVQDMDHENMFWYRQDPGLGLRLIYFSYDVKMKEKGDIPEGYSVSREKKERFSLILESASTNQTSMYLCASSPPPKGNEQFFGPGTRLTVL.

The rearrangement joins TRBV7-9 to TRBJ1-4, with D uncertain. From germline, CDR1 is SEHNR and CDR2 FQNEAQ (reference sequence). CDR3 length: 13 residues. Trimming removed 4 bases at V and 0 bases at J, with 3 bases between. In nucleotides, the CDR3 is TGTGCCAGCAGCTCCGCAACTAATGAAAAACTGTTTTTT. Its protein is CASSSATNEKLFF.

This clone is a singleton in its sample. The chain carries TRBV15 and TRBJ2-3, with D perhaps matching TRBD1 (5 bases). Trimming removed 6 bases at V and 4 bases at J, with 17 bases between. The length of the CDR3 is 15 residues. CDR1 LNHNV and CDR2 YYDKDF come from the germline V gene (reference sequence). In nucleotides, the CDR3 is TGTGCCACCAGGTCGGAGACAGCCATGGCAGATACGCAGTATTTT. Amino acids: CATRSETAMADTQYF.

The genes are TRBV30 and TRBJ2-7; TRBD2 is a possible D gene (5 bases). The germline V gene encodes CDR1 GTSNPN and CDR2 SVGIG (reference sequence). This CDR3 has 13 residues. V lost 8 bases to trimming and J lost 0 bases, with 14 bases between them. The CDR3 loop is CAGTTGNSYEQYF. The CDR3 nucleotides are TGTGCCGGAACGACGGGAAACTCCTACGAGCAGTACTTC.

A single count supports this clone. This chain links TRBV11-2 with TRBJ2-1; D possibly corresponds to TRBD2 (6 bases). The CDR3 runs to 15 residues. Trimming took 0 bases from V and 9 from J, leaving 15 bases between them. Germline-derived CDR1 and CDR2 are SGHAT and FQNNGV. CDR3 nucleotide sequence: TGTGCCAGCAGCTTAGATTCTCGGACTAAAGGTGAGCAGTTCTTC. Its protein is CASSLDSRTKGEQFF.

This clone was counted a single time. The chain carries TRBV18 and TRBJ1-5; 8 positions agree with TRBD1. The CDR3 is 16 residues long. Trimming at V came to 2 bases and at J to 4 bases, leaving 7 bases not matched to a gene. Germline CDR1 is KGHSH and CDR2 is LQKENI. The CDR3 loop reads CASSPRGTGANQPQHF. CDR3 DNA: TGTGCCAGCTCACCAAGGGGGACAGGAGCAAATCAGCCCCAGCATTTT.